This T cell receptor beta chain was found in a study of blood T cell repertoires in COVID-19 (dated by TCRdb to the early 2020s). For the wider study: Samples from collaborators originated in the United States, Italy and Spain and spanned both the acute and convalescent phases of COVID-19. The prospective study material was composed of cDNA or gDNA derived from T cells, B-cell-depleted T cells, or PBMCs. Subjects who had been exposed to COVID-19, were actively infected with it, or had recovered from it provided the deeply sampled blood TCRbeta repertoires that made up the dataset. The repertoires were made available in a free public database intended to serve as a resource for research on the immune response to SARS-CoV-2. The samples were drawn from the first 160 participants of the ongoing ImmuneRACE study and from 950 to 1,500 subjects provided by 6 global collaborators. A de-identified subject ID, COVID-19 status, age in years and sex were almost always included in the sample metadata. HLA class I and class II types, where available, came from metadata supplied by the sample provider rather than from assay-based typing.

Beyond this particular receptor, the publication reports: The amount of clinical and demographic metadata varied by source and participant and was provided uncurated.

Whole blood was collected in K2EDTA tubes by collaborating institutions according to the institutions' own protocols. For TCRbeta analysis, collaborator samples were shipped as frozen whole blood, as isolated PBMCs, or as DNA extracted from either sample type. A word on this clone: The specificity of this receptor is unknown. There are no base qualities to consult, and no much larger clone falls within one base.

The immunoSEQ Assay, a bias-controlled multiplex PCR, was used to amplify TCRbeta CDR3 regions from genomic DNA. Turning to the authors' computational methods: The number of nucleated cells in each sample was estimated by amplification of reference gene primers within the assay. Sequence reads were collapsed and filtered to measure the absolute abundance of every unique TCRbeta CDR3 rearrangement. Productive Simpson clonality was computed per sample as the square root of Simpson's diversity index over productive rearrangements. Held by TCRdb, this immuneACCESS table contains in-frame sequences only and omits some clones. Under half of the omission traces to an unresolved V gene where checked; the cause of the rest is unknown. Clonal size and the V and J genes are those of that table, whereas D and trimming came from the DNA. The sample includes around 120,000 clones, with roughly 87% observed a single time. The biggest ten clones account for roughly 8% of the sample.

CDR1 and CDR2 were assigned from the germline V gene (reference sequence) as LNHDA and SQIVND. The CDR3 runs 17 residues from the cysteine to the phenylalanine. Of the read, only the CDR3 DNA is kept; its 51 bases are in frame from base 1. V lost 5 bases and J lost 0 bases, and the count of bases not matched to a germline gene is 9. The TCR was taken from a human donor in a cohort sampled during active COVID-19. The rearranged segments are TRBV19 and TRBJ1-4, and TRBD1 matches 7 of the central bases. Sequenced input: peripheral blood. The nucleotides read TGTGCCAGTAGTTTGGGGGACAGCACTGCAACTAATGAAAAACTGTTTTTT. It codes for CASSLGDSTATNEKLFF.